The clone carrying this T cell receptor (beta chain) was observed many times. No antigen is known for it. CDR3 length: 14 amino acids. V was trimmed by 7 bases and J by 3 bases, leaving 13 bases between them. The germline V gene has CDR1 SGHAT and CDR2 FQDESV (reference sequence). This specimen belongs to a study of T cells after yellow fever vaccination. Study-level information: Libraries from low-cell-number fractions were prepared with the SMART-Seq v4 Ultra Low Input RNA kit. Points from the study as a whole: Some clonotypes were seen in both the CD4 and the CD8 compartments. These made up a small share and likely arose from convergent recombination.

TCRdb analysed the 5' RACE reads with MiXCR anew, one entry per CDR3 protein. This table holds roughly 120,000 distinct CDR3 sequences, around 6.7% found once. The chain is built from TRBV11-1 and TRBJ2-1; D tentatively fits TRBD1 or TRBD2 (5 bases each). The sequence was obtained from a man aged 18 to 29 who received the YFV17D yellow fever vaccine. Sequenced material: CD4+ T cells sorted from PBMCs, taken roughly 47 days after the first yellow fever vaccination. CDR3 DNA sequence: TGTGCCAGCACCCCCCTGGGGGTCTACAATGAGCAGTTCTTC. Translation: CASTPLGVYNEQFF.